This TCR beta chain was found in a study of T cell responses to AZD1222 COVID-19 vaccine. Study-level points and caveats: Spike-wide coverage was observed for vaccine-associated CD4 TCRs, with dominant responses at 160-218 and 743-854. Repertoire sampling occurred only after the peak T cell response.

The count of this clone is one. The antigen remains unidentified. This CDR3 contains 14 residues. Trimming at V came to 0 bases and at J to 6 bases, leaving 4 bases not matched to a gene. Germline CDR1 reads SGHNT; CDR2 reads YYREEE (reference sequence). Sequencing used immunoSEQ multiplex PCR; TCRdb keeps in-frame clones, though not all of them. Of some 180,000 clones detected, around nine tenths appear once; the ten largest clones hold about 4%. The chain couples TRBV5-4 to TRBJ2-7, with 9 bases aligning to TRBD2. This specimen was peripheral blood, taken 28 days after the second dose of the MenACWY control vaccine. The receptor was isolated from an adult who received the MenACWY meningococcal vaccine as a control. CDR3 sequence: CASSLELAGSEQYF. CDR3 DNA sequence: TGTGCCAGCAGCTTGGAGCTAGCGGGAAGCGAGCAGTACTTC.